The 19 T cell receptor beta chains below come from one sample, sequenced in a study of cytomegalovirus exposure and HLA in healthy donors. Use of 60 Vbeta and 13 Jbeta primers characterized the PCR. Sequencing used immunoSEQ multiplex PCR; TCRdb keeps in-frame clones, though not all of them. The sample lists about 210,000 clones, around 88% occurring once. Source material: PBMCs. These receptors all come from a man aged 35-49 years in good health and CMV-seropositive.

The chain employs TRBV10-3 and TRBJ1-5, with D possibly matching TRBD1 (5 bases). The CDR3 is 15 residues long. Trimming removed 3 bases at V and 1 base at J, with 10 bases between. Germline V gives CDR1 ENHRY, CDR2 SYGVKD. The CDR3 sequence is CAISDAGGSNQPQHF. The DNA for the CDR3 is TGTGCCATCAGTGATGCGGGGGGGAGCAATCAGCCCCAGCATTTT.

About this clone itself: Mismatch with germline at one junction end may stem from a read error. Other DNA sequences within the sample encode an identical CDR3. The rearrangement links TRBV5-1 to TRBJ2-7, with 8 bases matching TRBD1. This CDR3 contains 14 residues. Germline CDR1 is SGHRS and CDR2 is YFSETQ. The CDR3 DNA reads as TGCGCCAGCAGCACCAACAGGGGGTCCGACGAGCAATACTTC. It is translated as CASSTNRGSDEQYF.

The V and J genes are TRBV9 and TRBJ1-5; maybe TRBD1 (5 bases). From germline, CDR1 is SGDLS and CDR2 YYNGEE. Trimming stripped 4 bases from V and 7 bases from J, with 15 bases between. The CDR3 extends over 14 amino acids. CDR3 loop: CASSQGEGRQPQHF. The CDR3 nucleotides are TGTGCCAGCAGCCAAGGGGAGGGCAGGCAGCCCCAGCATTTT.

The CDR3 DNA sequence: TGTGCCAGTAGTAGGACAGGGGTAGAGACCCAGTACTTC. This gives the protein CASSRTGVETQYF. V and J are TRBV19 and TRBJ2-5, with 9 bases that match TRBD1. The length of the CDR3 is 13 residues. V shed 4 bases, J shed 4 bases, and the junction held 1 base outside the gene matches. Germline V gene sequence: CDR1 LNHDA, CDR2 SQIVND (reference sequence).

This chain uses TRBV19 with TRBJ1-1; D unclear. The germline gives CDR1 LNHDA, CDR2 SQIVND (reference sequence). This CDR3 spans 13 amino acids. Trimming removed 7 bases at V and 10 bases at J, with 19 bases between. CDR3 region: CASTTTRRDRAFF. CDR3 nucleotides: TGTGCCAGTACCACTACCCGGAGAGATCGAGCTTTCTTT.

The CDR3 reads CASSLPTAGNTGELFF. In nucleotides, the CDR3 is TGTGCCAGCAGCCTTCCAACAGCGGGCAACACCGGGGAGCTGTTTTTT. The V and J genes are TRBV28 and TRBJ2-2; the D gene is possibly TRBD2 (6 bases). V shed 6 bases and J shed 2 bases, with 16 bases lying between them. The CDR3 sequence is 16 residues long. The germline V gene encodes CDR1 MDHEN and CDR2 SYDVKM.

The rearrangement uses TRBV28 and TRBJ1-2; D is possibly TRBD1 (5 bases). The V end was cut by 4 bases, the J end by 4 bases, with 13 bases between. Germline values: CDR1 MDHEN, CDR2 SYDVKM. The CDR3 is 14 residues long. CDR3: CASSSSRDGYGYTF. For the CDR3, the DNA is TGTGCCAGCAGTTCGTCCAGGGATGGCTATGGCTACACCTTC.

The V and J genes are TRBV27 and TRBJ1-5; maybe TRBD1 (6 bases). Looked up from germline, CDR1 is MNHEY and CDR2 is SMNVEV (reference sequence). V was pared by 5 bases and J by 4 bases, with 12 bases between. The CDR3 has 14 amino acids. CDR3: CASSRSDSNQPQHF. CDR3 coding DNA: TGTGCCAGCAGTCGATCGGACAGTAATCAGCCCCAGCATTTT.

The chain is built from TRBV18 and TRBJ2-3; 10 nucleotides match TRBD1. Germline loops: CDR1 KGHSH, CDR2 LQKENI. CDR3 size: 15 residues. Trimming cost V 3 bases and J 4 bases; bases outside gene matches: 4. CDR3 loop: CASSPRTGGADTQYF. CDR3 bases: TGTGCCAGCTCACCGAGGACAGGGGGAGCAGATACGCAGTATTTT.

The sample holds one count of this clone. This chain uses TRBV7-2 with TRBJ1-2; 9 positions match TRBD1. The CDR3 covers 14 residues. After removal of 1 base from V and 7 bases from J, the junction contained 4 bases not matched to a gene. CDR1 SGHTA and CDR2 FQGNSA come from the germline V gene. Here the CDR3 DNA reads TGTGCCAGCAGCTTAGGGACAGGGGAGAGTGGCTACACCTTC. Translating it yields CASSLGTGESGYTF.

The chain recombines TRBV6-1 with TRBJ2-7; 7 nucleotides align to TRBD1. V was clipped by 8 bases and J by 0 bases; unmatched bases: 7. This CDR3 has 14 amino acids. The germline gives CDR1 MNHNS, CDR2 SASEGT. The DNA for the CDR3 is TGTGCCAGCTCTCAGACAGGGACCTCCTACGAGCAGTACTTC. It specifies CASSQTGTSYEQYF.

The chain carries TRBV30 and TRBJ2-7; maybe TRBD2 (5 bases). Between the trimmed V and J ends, which lost 3 bases and 7 bases, there was a span of 19 bases. The germline CDR1 and CDR2 sequences are GTSNPN and SVGIG (reference sequence). The CDR3 has 14 amino acids. CDR3 sequence reads: CAWRTGIIFGEQYF. The CDR3 DNA is TGTGCCTGGAGGACCGGGATAATATTCGGGGAGCAGTACTTC.

The V call is TRBV7-9, the J call TRBJ1-5; perhaps TRBD1 as D (5 bases). CDR1 and CDR2 (germline): SEHNR, FQNEAQ (reference sequence). Trimming took 5 bases from V and 7 from J, leaving 18 bases between them. The CDR3 is 15 residues long. The CDR3 nucleotides read TGTGCCAGCAGCGCACTCGGGGAGGGGCAGCAGCCCCAGCATTTT. This gives the protein CASSALGEGQQPQHF. The full variable domain, rest sourced from reference TRBV7-9 and TRBJ1-5, is DTGVSQNPRHKITKRGQNVTFRCDPISEHNRLYWYRQTLGQGPEFLTYFQNEAQLEKSRLLSDRFSAERPKGSFSTLEIQRTEQGDSAMYLCASSALGEGQQPQHFGDGTRLSIL.

The rearrangement uses TRBV27 and TRBJ1-4; the match to TRBD1 covers 7 bases. J gave up 2 bases and V 6 bases, and 3 bases lay outside the gene matches. The CDR3 contains 14 residues. The germline V gene encodes CDR1 MNHEY and CDR2 SMNVEV (reference sequence). The CDR3 DNA reads TGTGCCAGCAGAAGGGGGCAGACTAATGAAAAACTGTTTTTT. Translation: CASRRGQTNEKLFF. Looking up the rest from reference TRBV27 and TRBJ1-4 gives the full variable domain: EAQVTQNPRYLITVTGKKLTVTCSQNMNHEYMSWYRQDPGLGLRQIYYSMNVEVTDKGDVPEGYKVSRKEKRNFPLILESPSPNQTSLYFCASRRGQTNEKLFFGSGTQLSVL.

V is TRBV2 and J is TRBJ2-1; 9 bases fit TRBD2. Germline lookup yields CDR1 SNHLY and CDR2 FYNNEI. The CDR3 has 14 residues. V shed 5 bases, J shed 7 bases, and the junction held 6 bases outside the gene matches. The CDR3 region is CASSPGLANNEQFF. The CDR3 nucleotides read TGTGCCAGCAGTCCCGGACTAGCGAATAATGAGCAGTTCTTC.

V gene TRBV19 combines with J gene TRBJ2-2; no definite D call. Trimming removed 4 bases from V and 4 bases from J, with 10 bases in between. Germline lookup yields CDR1 LNHDA and CDR2 SQIVND (reference sequence). The CDR3 covers 14 residues. The CDR3 DNA sequence: TGTGCCAGTAGTACCCAGACTTTCACCGGGGAGCTGTTTTTT. The encoded protein is CASSTQTFTGELFF.

This clone was counted a few times. The V gene is TRBV5-1, the J gene TRBJ2-3, with TRBD2 matching over 12 bases. The CDR3 totals 18 residues. Looked up from germline, CDR1 is SGHRS and CDR2 is YFSETQ. V shed 4 bases, J shed 0 bases, and the junction held 9 bases outside the gene matches. The CDR3 reads CASSPRTSGKTSTDTQYF. The DNA of the CDR3 is TGCGCCAGCAGCCCCCGGACTAGCGGGAAGACTAGCACAGATACGCAGTATTTT.

The chain links TRBV27 to TRBJ1-1; D unclear. V dropped 1 base and J dropped 1 base, with 10 bases sitting between them. The CDR3 totals 15 residues. Germline V CDR1 and CDR2: MNHEY, SMNVEV (reference sequence). The CDR3 is CASSLFYGENTEAFF. The CDR3 DNA is TGTGCCAGCAGTTTATTCTACGGGGAGAACACTGAAGCTTTCTTT.

V gene TRBV6-1 combines with J gene TRBJ2-1; 10 bases line up with TRBD1. There are 14 residues in the CDR3. Unmatched junction bases numbered 7, after V lost 6 bases and J lost 8 bases. Germline V gives CDR1 MNHNS, CDR2 SASEGT. The DNA of the CDR3 is TGTGCCAGCAGCCGGGACAGGGGATCCGATGAGCAGTTCTTC. Amino acids: CASSRDRGSDEQFF.